A single sample is the source of the 26 T cell receptor beta chains below, sequenced in a study of T cells in women clearing cervical HPV infection (dated by TCRdb to 2016 to 2019). The library was built by means of the immunoSEQ multiplex PCR assay. The source is immuneACCESS, and TCRdb retained only in-frame sequences with V and J called. Part of the clones is not carried over; for the studies checked, unresolved V genes explain less than half of this, and the remainder is unexplained. The data table for this sample lists approximately 23,000 clones. The ten largest make up 2.5% to 3.5% of the sample. The sample comprised blood buffy coat. These receptors originate from a woman aged 18 to 75 with a cervical HPV16 infection that either progressed to CIN3+ or cleared (not recorded which).

About this clone itself: The read ends 3 residues early relative to the CDR3; the germline J gene fills the gap. The chain employs TRBV10-3 and TRBJ2-5; TRBD2 matches at 11 bases. Germline CDR1 and CDR2: ENHRY and SYGVKD. The CDR3 is 17 residues long. V was clipped by 10 bases and J by 5 bases; unmatched bases: 18. The CDR3 sequence is CATKESSGRPSEETQYF. The part of the CDR3 DNA that was read is TGTGCCACCAAGGAGTCTAGCGGGAGGCCATCCGAGGAGACC.

In regard to this clone: From the germline J gene comes the end of the CDR3, since the read stops 3 residues before it. The chain employs TRBV6-2 or TRBV6-3 and TRBJ2-7; the D is unclear. Between the trimmed V and J ends, which lost 6 bases and 3 bases, there was a span of 21 bases. Germline values: CDR1 MNHEY, CDR2 SVGEGT. The CDR3 contains 16 residues. The CDR3 loop reads CASRARLGRKGYEQYF. The part of the CDR3 DNA that was read is TGTGCCAGCAGAGCTCGATTAGGTCGGAAGGGCTACGAG.

Notes on this clone: Sequence at one end of the junction differs from germline and may be a read error. CDR3 sequence: CASSGTSGSDSYEQYF. The CDR3 bases that were read are TGCGCCAGCAGCGGGACTAGCGGGAGCGACTCCTACGAG. This chain connects TRBV4-2 to TRBJ2-7; 14 bases are a match to TRBD2. The read terminates 3 residues ahead of where the CDR3 ends, so the germline J gene completes it. Looked up from germline, CDR1 is LGHNA and CDR2 is YNFKEQ. CDR3 size: 16 residues.

The sequenced part of the CDR3 DNA is TGTGCCAGTAGGGACAGGGGGGATTCACCC. Translating it yields CASRDRGDSP. The entire CDR3 protein is CASRDRGDSPLHF. The chain is built from TRBV19 and TRBJ1-6; 10 positions agree with TRBD1. The CDR3 end is not reached by the read, which stops 3 residues before it; the germline J gene fills it in. Trimming removed 6 bases from V and 8 bases from J; junction bases left unmatched: 1. The CDR3 runs 13 residues. The germline V gene encodes CDR1 LNHDA and CDR2 SQIVND (reference sequence).

Notes on this clone: The read comes to an end 3 residues before the CDR3 does, leaving the germline J gene to fill in the end. The genes are TRBV5-4 and TRBJ2-5; a possible D gene is TRBD1 (6 bases). The length of the CDR3 is 14 residues. Trimming shortened V by 0 bases and J by 4 bases, and 10 bases separated the two germline ends. From germline, CDR1 is SGHNT and CDR2 YYREEE (reference sequence). CDR3 DNA, as far as it was read: TGTGCCAGCAGCTTGGAAGGACAGTCAGAGACC. It is translated as CASSLEGQSET. The complete CDR3 reads CASSLEGQSETQYF.

Notes on this clone: The CDR3 end falls 3 residues outside the read, so it is completed with the germline J gene. The chain couples TRBV5-4 to TRBJ2-1; 8 positions match TRBD1. V shed 4 bases and J 4 bases; nucleotides not matched to a gene: 7. This CDR3 has 15 residues. Per germline, CDR1 SGHNT and CDR2 YYREEE (reference sequence). The part of the CDR3 DNA that was read is TGTGCCAGCAGCGCGGGGACAGGACAATACAATGAG. This gives the protein CASSAGTGQYNE. The full CDR3 is CASSAGTGQYNEQFF.

In regard to this clone: Read coverage stops 3 residues before the CDR3 terminus; the germline J gene supplies the remainder. The rearrangement joins TRBV20-1 to TRBJ1-2; TRBD1 agrees at 7 bases. Germline CDR1 reads DFQATT; CDR2 reads SNEGSKA (reference sequence). V shed 3 bases, J shed 2 bases, and the junction held 6 bases outside the gene matches. CDR3 length: 14 residues. The CDR3 is CSASSPGGNYGYTF. CDR3 DNA, as far as it was read: TGCAGTGCTAGTTCTCCAGGGGGGAACTATGGC.

This clone shows up as medium-sized by frequency. The CDR3 end is not reached by the read, which stops 3 residues before it; the germline J gene fills it in. The chain employs TRBV2 and TRBJ2-7; TRBD2 matches 7 bases. The CDR3 consists of 16 residues. The ends lost 7 bases at V and 0 bases at J; junction bases unmatched: 12. Per germline, CDR1 SNHLY and CDR2 FYNNEI. CDR3 DNA (partial): TGTGCCAGCACCCCAACGCTAGCGGTACTCTCCTACGAG. Translating it yields CASTPTLAVLSYE. Given in full, the CDR3 is CASTPTLAVLSYEQYF.

On this clone: With the read ending 3 residues before the CDR3 end, the germline J gene is used to fill in that end. The rearrangement uses TRBV20-1 and TRBJ2-1, with D hard to call. The CDR3 contains 11 residues. V lost 3 bases and J 7 bases, leaving 7 bases between the germline ends. CDR1 is DFQATT, CDR2 SNEGSKA, per germline (reference sequence). The CDR3 protein is CSARTDNEQFF. Partial CDR3 DNA: TGCAGTGCTAGGACTGATAATGAG.

In regard to this clone: Sequencing ends 3 residues short of the CDR3 end; the germline J gene provides the rest. J is TRBJ1-1 and V is TRBV10-3, with a weak D call TRBD1 (6 bases). Germline values: CDR1 ENHRY, CDR2 SYGVKD. There are 16 residues in the CDR3. The chain's CDR3 is CAISEPSTGRAMEAFF. The sequenced CDR3 bases are TGTGCCATCAGTGAGCCCTCGACAGGACGAGCGATGGAA.

A note on this clone: The sequenced fragment ends 3 residues before the CDR3 boundary, so the rest is inferred from the germline J gene. The chain links TRBV20-1 to TRBJ1-2, with a tentative D call TRBD1 (6 bases). V lost 1 base, J lost 7 bases, and 16 bases lay in between. In germline, CDR1 is DFQATT, CDR2 SNEGSKA (reference sequence). The CDR3 consists of 14 residues. The sequenced part of the CDR3 DNA is TGCAGTGCTAGAGGGACCACAGGGCTTGGTGGC. Amino acids: CSARGTTGLGG. The entire CDR3 protein reads CSARGTTGLGGYTF.

Remarks on this clone: Read sequence stops 3 residues before the CDR3 end, and the germline J gene provides the missing end. The chain couples TRBV3-1 (or the pseudogene TRBV3-2) to TRBJ2-7; D is unclear. This CDR3 contains 12 residues. The V end was cut by 1 base, the J end by 4 bases, with 5 bases between. CDR1 and CDR2 (germline): LGHDT, YNNKEL (reference sequence). CDR3 residues: CASSQGPYEQYF. The CDR3 bases that were read are TGTGCCAGCAGCCAAGGTCCGTACGAG.

Comments on this clone: The CDR3 is cut off 3 residues early in the read; its end comes from the germline J gene. The chain employs TRBV7-8 and TRBJ1-1; D unclear. The CDR3 consists of 12 residues. Trimming took off 1 base at V and 2 bases at J, with 2 bases between the two ends. Germline V CDR1 and CDR2: SGHVS, FQNEAQ. CDR3 bases read: TGTGCCAGCAGCTTAGTAAACACTGAA. Amino acids: CASSLVNTE. The entire CDR3 protein is CASSLVNTEAFF.

CDR3 region: CASSLGGGSSYEQYF. Partial CDR3 DNA: TGTGCCAGCAGCTTGGGCGGGGGGAGCTCCTACGAG. The chain carries TRBV5-5 and TRBJ2-7; 8 bases are a match to TRBD2. Read sequence stops 3 residues before the CDR3 end, and the germline J gene provides the missing end. The CDR3 totals 15 residues. Per the germline V gene, CDR1 is SGHKS and CDR2 is YYEKEE (reference sequence). The junction had 2 bases not matched to a gene; V was cut back by 0 bases and J by 0 bases.

About this clone itself: With the read ending 3 residues before the CDR3 end, the germline J gene is used to fill in that end. V gene TRBV5-1 combines with J gene TRBJ2-1, with 11 bases identical to TRBD2. The CDR3 has 18 residues. Germline loops: CDR1 SGHRS, CDR2 YFSETQ. The J segment lost 6 bases and the V segment lost 0 bases, leaving 11 bases of the junction unmatched. CDR3 DNA (partial): TGCGCCAGCAGCTTGGGACTAGCGGGGATTTGGACCCCCAATGAG. Protein: CASSLGLAGIWTPNE. The full CDR3 protein is CASSLGLAGIWTPNEQFF. The full variable domain, in which reference TRBV5-1 and TRBJ2-1 provide the parts outside the CDR3, is KAGVTQTPRYLIKTRGQQVTLSCSPISGHRSVSWYQQTPGQGLQFLFEYFSETQRNKGNFPGRFSGRQFSNSRSEMNVSTLELGDSALYLCASSLGLAGIWTPNEQFFGPGTRLTVL.

Details on this clone: The CDR3 goes on 3 residues after the read ends, and that part is filled in from the germline J gene. V and J are TRBV3-1 (or the pseudogene TRBV3-2) and TRBJ2-4, with no clear D. CDR1 and CDR2 from the germline V gene are LGHDT and YNNKEL (reference sequence). The CDR3 consists of 19 residues. The ends were cut back, 0 bases at V and 1 base at J, with 19 bases in the middle. CDR3 DNA (partial): TGTGCCAGCAGCCAAGATCTTTGTAATCTACTCTGGGCCAAAAACATT. It is translated as CASSQDLCNLLWAKNI. The whole CDR3 protein reads CASSQDLCNLLWAKNIQYF.

As concerns this clone: The read falls 3 residues short of the CDR3 end, and the missing part is taken from the germline J gene. The chain is built from TRBV5-1 and TRBJ1-1; D may be TRBD1 (6 bases). Germline loops: CDR1 SGHRS, CDR2 YFSETQ. This CDR3 has 15 amino acids. V was pared by 1 base and J by 1 base, with 11 bases between. The CDR3 sequence is CASSLTGTTNTEAFF. Incomplete CDR3 DNA: TGCGCCAGCAGCTTGACAGGGACAACGAACACTGAA.

As to this clone: The sequence runs out 3 residues before the end of the CDR3; the remainder is reconstructed from the germline J gene. The chain has TRBV19 and TRBJ2-1; 10 positions match TRBD2. Germline CDR1 reads LNHDA; CDR2 reads SQIVND (reference sequence). With 5 bases clipped from V and 1 base from J, the junction kept 5 bases outside the gene matches. The CDR3 runs 16 residues. CDR3 DNA (partial): TGTGCCAGTAGTTTCCTTAGCGGGAGGTCCTACAATGAG. Protein: CASSFLSGRSYNE. In full, the CDR3 is CASSFLSGRSYNEQFF.

Notes on this clone: The read ends 3 residues shy of where the CDR3 ends; the end is completed using the germline J gene. The V and J genes are TRBV11-2 and TRBJ1-5, with D possibly being TRBD1 (5 bases). Trimming cost V 5 bases and J 7 bases, with 15 bases left between them. Germline CDR1 is SGHAT and CDR2 is FQNNGV. The CDR3 is 14 amino acids. The CDR3 protein is CASSLNGAAQPQHF. Incomplete CDR3 DNA: TGTGCCAGCAGCCTGAATGGGGCGGCACAGCCC.

Comments on this clone: The CDR3 end lies 3 residues beyond the end of the read and is filled in from the germline J gene. The rearrangement links TRBV10-3 to TRBJ1-4; D is possibly TRBD1 (5 bases). The CDR3 spans 15 residues. Germline lookup yields CDR1 ENHRY and CDR2 SYGVKD. The germline V and J ends were trimmed by 4 bases and 6 bases, with 15 bases remaining between them. This CDR3 reads CAISVEGNADEKLFF. The CDR3 bases that were read are TGTGCCATCAGTGTTGAGGGGAACGCTGATGAAAAA.

Comment on this clone: From the germline J gene comes the end of the CDR3, since the read stops 3 residues before it. The chain employs TRBV11-2 and TRBJ2-5, with a weak D call TRBD2 (6 bases). Trimming left V 5 bases short and J 5 bases short, with 15 bases between. The CDR3 loop spans 14 amino acids. CDR1 is SGHAT, CDR2 FQNNGV, per germline. The part of the CDR3 DNA that was read is TGTGCCAGCAGCCTGTCGGGACTCTTGGAGACC. Its translation is CASSLSGLLET. The CDR3 in its entirety is CASSLSGLLETQYF.

As for this clone: The sequenced fragment ends 3 residues before the CDR3 boundary, so the rest is inferred from the germline J gene. The rearrangement links TRBV5-5 to TRBJ1-1; possibly TRBD1 for D (6 bases). Germline loops: CDR1 SGHKS, CDR2 YYEKEE (reference sequence). V shed 1 base and J shed 3 bases, with 10 bases lying between them. This CDR3 contains 14 residues. The CDR3 spells CASSLIQGDTEAFF. CDR3 DNA, as far as it was read: TGTGCCAGCAGCTTGATACAGGGCGACACTGAA.

Regarding this clone: The read ends 3 residues before the CDR3 terminus; that terminus is restored from the germline J gene. The rearrangement uses TRBV5-1 and TRBJ1-6, with D perhaps TRBD1 (5 bases). V dropped 0 bases and J dropped 7 bases, with 11 bases sitting between them. Germline-derived CDR1 and CDR2 are SGHRS and YFSETQ. The CDR3 extends over 15 amino acids. The chain's CDR3 is CASSLDNRGNSPLHF. The CDR3 bases that were read are TGCGCCAGCAGCTTGGATAATCGGGGGAATTCACCC.

Turning to this clone: Coverage ceases 3 residues before the CDR3 finishes, and the germline J gene fills in the end. V gene TRBV5-4 combines with J gene TRBJ1-1, with TRBD1 matching 8 bases. This CDR3 has 14 residues. The V gene end was trimmed by 6 bases and the J gene end by 1 base; junction bases not matched to a gene: 5. CDR1 is SGHNT, CDR2 YYREEE, per germline (reference sequence). CDR3 DNA (partial): TGTGCCAGCACCGTGGGACAGGAGAACACTGAA. Residues: CASTVGQENTE. The whole CDR3 protein is CASTVGQENTEAFF.

As for this clone: The DNA ends 3 residues before the CDR3 does, and the rest of the CDR3 is filled in from the germline J gene. The V gene is TRBV2, the J gene TRBJ2-3; 14 positions match TRBD2. This CDR3 has 15 residues. CDR1 SNHLY and CDR2 FYNNEI come from the germline V gene. The DNA read from the CDR3 is TGTGCCAGCAGTGGGGGGACTAGCGGGAGATGGACG. Protein product: CASSGGTSGRWT. The full CDR3 protein is CASSGGTSGRWTQYF. The full variable domain, in which reference TRBV2 and TRBJ2-3 provide the parts outside the CDR3, is EPEVTQTPSHQVTQMGQEVILRCVPISNHLYFYWYRQILGQKVEFLVSFYNNEISEKSEIFDDQFSVERPDGSNFTLKIRSTKLEDSAMYFCASSGGTSGRWTQYFGPGTRLTVL.

A remark on this clone: The junction departs from germline at one end; a sequencing error may be responsible. The CDR3 is cut off 3 residues early in the read; its end comes from the germline J gene. The chain is built from TRBV7-7 and TRBJ2-1, with 7 bases identical to TRBD1. The germline CDR1 and CDR2 sequences are SSHAT and FNYEAQ (reference sequence). The CDR3 is 15 residues long. This chain's CDR3 is CASSSGTASYNEQFF. The CDR3 DNA, read in part, is TGTGCTAGCAGCTCCGGGACAGCTTCCTACAATGAG.